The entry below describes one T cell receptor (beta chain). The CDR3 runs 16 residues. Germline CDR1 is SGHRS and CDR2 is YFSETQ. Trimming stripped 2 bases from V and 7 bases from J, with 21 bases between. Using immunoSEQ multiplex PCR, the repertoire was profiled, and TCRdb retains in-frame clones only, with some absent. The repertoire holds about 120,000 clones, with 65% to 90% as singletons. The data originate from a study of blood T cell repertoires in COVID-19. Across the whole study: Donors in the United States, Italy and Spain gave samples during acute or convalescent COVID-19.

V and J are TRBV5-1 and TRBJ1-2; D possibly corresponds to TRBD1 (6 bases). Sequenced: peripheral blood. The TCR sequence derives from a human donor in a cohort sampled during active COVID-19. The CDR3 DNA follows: TGCGCCAGCAGCTTATACAGGGACCCCCTAAGTAGTGGCTACACCTTC. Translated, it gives CASSLYRDPLSSGYTF.